Presented here are 15 T cell receptor gamma chains from one specimen sequenced in a study of gamma-delta T cells after stem cell transplantation. TCRdb re-called clones from the RT-PCR reads via CATT. The sample contains about 200 gamma-chain clones, around 17% of which appear only once. The specimen was gamma-delta T cells. These receptors originate from a human donor. It is not recorded whose cells these are; they may come from a transplant donor.

This clone was detected a few times. The genes are TRGV9 and TRGJP. Matching the DNA to germline supplied the J gene, which TCRdb does not give. V lost 4 bases, J lost 6 bases, and 0 bases stayed unmatched. Germline V gene lookup returns CDR1 GITISATS and CDR2 ISYDGTV (reference sequence). CDR3 size: 14 residues. Written as DNA, the CDR3 is TGTGCCTTGTGGGAAGAGTTGGGCAAAAAAATCAAGGTATTT. It specifies CALWEELGKKIKVF.

A note on this clone: A far larger clone is off by one base, so a read error is likely. The CDR3 bases are TGTGCCTTGTGGGGGGTGCGGGAGTTGGGCAAAAAAATCAAGGTATTT. Its protein product is CALWGVRELGKKIKVF. The chain uses TRGV9 and TRGJP. The J gene, not given by TCRdb, was assigned here from a germline match of the nucleotide sequence. In germline, CDR1 is GITISATS, CDR2 ISYDGTV (reference sequence). There are 16 residues in the CDR3.

This clone was counted only a few times. A read error is possible here, since a much larger clone lies one base away. This chain links TRGV9 with TRGJP. TCRdb supplies no J gene; here it was assigned by aligning the nucleotide sequence to germline. This CDR3 contains 16 residues. V trimming: 2 bases; J trimming: 2 bases; junction bases outside the gene matches: 0. Germline assignment: CDR1 GITISATS and CDR2 ISYDGTV (reference sequence). The CDR3 loop is CALWEGQELGKKIKVF. The CDR3 DNA reads TGTGCCTTGTGGGAGGGGCAAGAGTTGGGCAAAAAAATCAAGGTATTT.

This clone ranks as hyperexpanded. This rearrangement joins TRGV9 to TRGJP. Germline matching of the DNA provided the J gene here, since TCRdb leaves it blank. CDR3 length: 13 residues. Germline assignment: CDR1 GITISATS and CDR2 ISYDGTV (reference sequence). V dropped 4 bases and J dropped 19; count of bases not matched to a gene: 10. DNA of the CDR3: TGTGCCTTGTGGGATCCTCGGTGGAAAATCAAGGTATTT. Encoded protein: CALWDPRWKIKVF.

Remarks on this clone: The likely explanation is a read error, given a far larger clone one base away. V and J are TRGV9 and TRGJ1 or TRGJ2. TCRdb does not report a J gene; here it was assigned by matching the DNA to germline references. The germline V gene encodes CDR1 GITISATS and CDR2 ISYDGTV (reference sequence). The CDR3 has 15 amino acids. CDR3 residues: CALWEVTSLYHKKLF. Here the CDR3 DNA reads TGTGCCTTGTGGGAGGTGACCAGCCTTTATCATAAGAAACTCTTT.

This clone was detected only a few times. A read error likely explains why the TCRdb protein, taken from a much larger clone, differs from this DNA's translation at residue 4; the protein shown is translated from the DNA. The rearrangement joins TRGV9 to TRGJP. TCRdb leaves out the J gene; it was filled in here by matching the DNA to germline. CDR1 is GITISATS and CDR2 is ISYDGTV in the germline V gene (reference sequence). This CDR3 region has 16 residues. CDR3 protein: CALREVRELGKKIKVF. The CDR3 nucleotides are TGTGCCTTGCGGGAGGTGCGCGAGTTGGGCAAAAAAATCAAGGTATTT.

In its sample, this clone is hyperexpanded. The sample has other DNA sequences that encode this CDR3 too. The chain joins TRGV9 to TRGJP. Germline matching of the DNA provided the J gene here, since TCRdb leaves it blank. The CDR3 is made up of 16 amino acids. The V gene end was trimmed by 0 bases and the J gene end by 8 bases; junction bases not matched to a gene: 4. Germline-derived CDR1 and CDR2 are GITISATS and ISYDGTV (reference sequence). CDR3 amino acids: CALWEVQKLGKKIKVF. In nucleotides, the CDR3 is TGTGCCTTGTGGGAGGTGCAGAAGTTGGGCAAAAAAATCAAGGTATTT.

Regarding this clone: It is likely a read error: a sequence one base away is far more abundant. This chain links TRGV9 with TRGJP. No J gene is reported in TCRdb; it was inferred here by comparing the DNA with germline. Germline V gene sequence: CDR1 GITISATS, CDR2 ISYDGTV (reference sequence). The CDR3 totals 15 residues. This chain's CDR3 is CTLWERGLGKKIKVF. CDR3 bases: TGTACCTTGTGGGAGAGGGGGTTGGGCAAAAAAATCAAGGTATTT.

This chain joins TRGV3 and TRGJP. TCRdb does not report a J gene; here it was assigned by matching the DNA to germline references. The CDR3 runs 15 residues. Germline trimming cut 4 bases from V and 6 bases from J; bases unmatched to any gene: 3. Germline V gives CDR1 VTNTFY, CDR2 YDVSTARD (reference sequence). Here the CDR3 reads CATWERELGKKIKVF. The CDR3 DNA follows: TGTGCCACCTGGGAGAGAGAGTTGGGCAAAAAAATCAAGGTATTT.

The chain carries TRGV9 and TRGJ1 or TRGJ2. The J gene is not listed in TCRdb, so it was assigned here from a DNA match to germline. J was trimmed by 4 bases and V by 2 bases; bases with no gene match: 8. Germline CDR1 reads GITISATS; CDR2 reads ISYDGTV (reference sequence). This CDR3 region has 14 residues. CDR3 sequence reads: CALWEARRYYKKLF. The CDR3 nucleotides read TGTGCCTTGTGGGAGGCGCGTAGATATTATAAGAAACTCTTT.

This clone was seen only a few times. The chain is built from TRGV9 and TRGJP. Since TCRdb gives no J gene, matching the DNA to germline was used here to assign it. J was trimmed by 7 bases and V by 3 bases; bases with no gene match: 6. Germline V gene data show CDR1 as GITISATS and CDR2 as ISYDGTV (reference sequence). This CDR3 has 16 amino acids. CDR3 in DNA: TGTGCCTTGTGGGAGCCCTGGGAGTTGGGCAAAAAAATCAAGGTATTT. Residues: CALWEPWELGKKIKVF.

In this sample, this clone is large (0.1 to 1%). This chain uses TRGV9 with TRGJ1 or TRGJ2. TCRdb gives no J gene; it was assigned here by matching the DNA to germline. Germline loops: CDR1 GITISATS, CDR2 ISYDGTV (reference sequence). V lost 4 bases, J lost 8 bases, and 11 bases stayed unmatched. This CDR3 comprises 13 residues. The CDR3 coding sequence is TGTGCCTTGTGGGACACAGGGATACATAAGAAACTCTTT. Translated, it gives CALWDTGIHKKLF.

Remarks on this clone: This may stem from a read error, because a much larger clone lies one nucleotide away. The DNA is omitted, as the CDR3 cannot be located on it reliably, and the CDR3 follows TCRdb's listing. The V segment is TRGV5, and no J call was made. Ends included, the CDR3 has 31 residues. CDR1 and CDR2 from the germline V gene are VINAFY and YDVSNSKD. The CDR3: CATWDGHLIRNSLAVEQHWLSQVSIGRIQHF.

This clone counts as large (0.1 to 1%). Other nucleotide sequences from this sample produce the same CDR3. This rearrangement joins TRGV9 to TRGJP. No J gene was available from TCRdb, and it was assigned here by a germline match of the DNA. Germline loops: CDR1 GITISATS, CDR2 ISYDGTV (reference sequence). This CDR3 spans 15 amino acids. Trimming cost V 3 bases and J 9 bases; bases outside gene matches: 5. The CDR3: CALWERGLGKKIKVF. CDR3 in DNA: TGTGCCTTGTGGGAGAGGGGGTTGGGCAAAAAAATCAAGGTATTT.

Points on this clone: Within the sample, other DNA sequences also encode this same CDR3. This chain connects TRGV9 to TRGJP. As TCRdb names no J gene, one was assigned here on the basis of a DNA match to germline. CDR3 length: 16 residues. V lost 4 bases and J lost 4; bases outside the gene matches: 4. Germline values: CDR1 GITISATS, CDR2 ISYDGTV (reference sequence). The CDR3 reads CALWEVQELGKKIKVF. CDR3 nucleotide sequence: TGTGCCTTGTGGGAAGTCCAAGAGTTGGGCAAAAAAATCAAGGTATTT.